This T cell receptor (beta chain) was profiled in a study of blood T cell repertoires in COVID-19. About the research overall: The United States, Italy and Spain were the sources of the acute and convalescent COVID-19 samples. T cells, B-cell-depleted T cells, or PBMCs provided the cDNA or gDNA that served as material.

Per the original data handling: How many nucleated cells were present was estimated from reference gene primer amplification. Some clones are missing from TCRdb's copy, which holds only in-frame ones; the method was immunoSEQ multiplex PCR. The V and J calls and clone size are taken from that table; D and trimming were inferred from the DNA. Among tens of thousands of clones listed, approximately 84% were seen once. This CDR3 spans 15 amino acids. In germline, CDR1 is SGHNT, CDR2 YYREEE (reference sequence). V shed 1 base, J shed 2 bases, and the junction held 5 bases outside the gene matches. Sequenced material: peripheral blood. This sequence joins TRBV5-4 and TRBJ1-1; 7 nucleotides align to TRBD1. This clonotype was obtained from a man between 65 and 85 years old with active COVID-19. As DNA, the CDR3 is TGTGCCAGCAGCTTGTACAGGGGCACAAACACTGAAGCTTTCTTT. Translated, it gives CASSLYRGTNTEAFF.